The subject of this entry is one T cell receptor (beta chain). PCR employed 60 Vbeta and 13 Jbeta primers. In the authors' methods: A follow-up analysis tallied around 80 million unique TCR beta chains, some 11 million shared. Data came from immunoSEQ multiplex PCR; TCRdb stores just in-frame clones and leaves some out. For V, J and clone size, that table is used; D and trimming come from the DNA. The sample lists over 150,000 clones, 80% occurring once. The sample belongs to a study of cytomegalovirus exposure and HLA in healthy donors. The CDR3 is 14 amino acids. The V and J ends lost 5 bases and 14 bases, in that order; junction bases with no gene match: 11. Germline CDR1 and CDR2: SEHNR and FQNEAQ (reference sequence).

Sequenced: PBMCs. The receptor comes from a man aged 30 to 45 in good health and CMV-seropositive. This chain connects TRBV7-9 to TRBJ1-4; 10 bases agree with TRBD1. CDR3 DNA: TGTGCCAGCAGCCACCGGGACAGGGGATCGCGGCTGTTTTTT. Translation gives CASSHRDRGSRLFF.